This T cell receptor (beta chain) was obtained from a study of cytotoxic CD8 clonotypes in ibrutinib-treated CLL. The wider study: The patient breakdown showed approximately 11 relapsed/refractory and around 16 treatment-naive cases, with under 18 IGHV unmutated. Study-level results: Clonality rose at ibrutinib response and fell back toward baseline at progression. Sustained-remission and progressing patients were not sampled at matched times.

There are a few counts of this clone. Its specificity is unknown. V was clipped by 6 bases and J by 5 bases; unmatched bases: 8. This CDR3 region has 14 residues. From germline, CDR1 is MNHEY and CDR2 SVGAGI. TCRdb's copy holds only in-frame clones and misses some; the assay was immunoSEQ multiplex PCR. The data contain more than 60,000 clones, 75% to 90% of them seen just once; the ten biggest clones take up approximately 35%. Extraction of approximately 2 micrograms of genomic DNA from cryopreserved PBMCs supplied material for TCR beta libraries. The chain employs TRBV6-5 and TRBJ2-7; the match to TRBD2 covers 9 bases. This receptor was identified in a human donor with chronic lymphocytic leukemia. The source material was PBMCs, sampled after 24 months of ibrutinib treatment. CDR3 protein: CASRQGLASHEQYF. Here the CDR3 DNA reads TGTGCCAGCAGGCAGGGACTAGCTTCCCACGAGCAGTACTTC.